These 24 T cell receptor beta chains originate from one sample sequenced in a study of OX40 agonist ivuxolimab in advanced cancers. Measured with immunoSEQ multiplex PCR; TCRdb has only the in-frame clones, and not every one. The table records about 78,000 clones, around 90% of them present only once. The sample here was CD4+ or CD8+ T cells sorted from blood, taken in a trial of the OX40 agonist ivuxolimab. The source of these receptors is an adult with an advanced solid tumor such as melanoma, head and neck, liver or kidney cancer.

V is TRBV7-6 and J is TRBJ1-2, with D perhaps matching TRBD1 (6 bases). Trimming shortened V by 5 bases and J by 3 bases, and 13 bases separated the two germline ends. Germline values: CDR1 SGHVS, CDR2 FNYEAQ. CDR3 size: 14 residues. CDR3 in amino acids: CASSPRDTDYGYTF. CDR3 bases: TGTGCCAGCAGCCCCCGGGACACTGACTATGGCTACACCTTC.

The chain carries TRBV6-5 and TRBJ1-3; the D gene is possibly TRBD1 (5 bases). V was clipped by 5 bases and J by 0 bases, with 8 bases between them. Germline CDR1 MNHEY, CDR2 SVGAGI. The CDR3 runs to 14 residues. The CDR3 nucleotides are TGTGCCAGCAGTGACAGTTACTCTGGAAACACCATATATTTT. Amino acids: CASSDSYSGNTIYF.

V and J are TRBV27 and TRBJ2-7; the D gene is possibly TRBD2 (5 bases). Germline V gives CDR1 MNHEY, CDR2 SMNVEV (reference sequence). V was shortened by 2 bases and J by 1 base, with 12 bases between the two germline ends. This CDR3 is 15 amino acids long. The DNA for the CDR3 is TGTGCCAGCAGTTTAATGGCGGGCCCGTCCTACGAGCAGTACTTC. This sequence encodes CASSLMAGPSYEQYF.

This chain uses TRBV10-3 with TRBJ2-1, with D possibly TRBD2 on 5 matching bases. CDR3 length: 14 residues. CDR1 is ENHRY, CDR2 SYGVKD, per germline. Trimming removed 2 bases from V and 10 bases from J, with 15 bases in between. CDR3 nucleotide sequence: TGTGCCATCAGTGAGCTTGGTCTAGCAGACGAGCAGTTCTTC. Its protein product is CAISELGLADEQFF.

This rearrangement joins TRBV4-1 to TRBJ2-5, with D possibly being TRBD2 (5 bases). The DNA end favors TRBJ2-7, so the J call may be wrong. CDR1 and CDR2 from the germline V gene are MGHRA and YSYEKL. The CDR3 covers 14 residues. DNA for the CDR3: TGCGCCAGCAGCCAAGAGGGGAGCGTCTACGAGCAGTACTTC. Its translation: CASSQEGSVYEQYF.

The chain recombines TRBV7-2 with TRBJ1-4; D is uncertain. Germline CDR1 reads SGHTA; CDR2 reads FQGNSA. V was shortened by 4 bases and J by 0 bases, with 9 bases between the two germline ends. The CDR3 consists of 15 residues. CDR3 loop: CASSSRQATNEKLFF. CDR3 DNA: TGTGCCAGCAGCTCCCGACAAGCAACTAATGAAAAACTGTTTTTT.

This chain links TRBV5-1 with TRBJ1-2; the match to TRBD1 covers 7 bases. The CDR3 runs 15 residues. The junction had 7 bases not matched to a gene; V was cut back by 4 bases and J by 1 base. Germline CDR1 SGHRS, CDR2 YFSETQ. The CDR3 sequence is CASSPKGQSNYGYTF. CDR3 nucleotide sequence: TGCGCCAGCAGCCCAAAGGGACAGAGTAACTATGGCTACACCTTC.

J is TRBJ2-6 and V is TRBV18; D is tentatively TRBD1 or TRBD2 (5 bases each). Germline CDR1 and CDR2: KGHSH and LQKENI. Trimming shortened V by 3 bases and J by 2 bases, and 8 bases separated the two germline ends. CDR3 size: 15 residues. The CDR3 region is CASSPRGAGANVLTF. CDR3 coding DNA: TGTGCCAGCTCACCGCGAGGGGCTGGGGCCAACGTCCTGACTTTC.

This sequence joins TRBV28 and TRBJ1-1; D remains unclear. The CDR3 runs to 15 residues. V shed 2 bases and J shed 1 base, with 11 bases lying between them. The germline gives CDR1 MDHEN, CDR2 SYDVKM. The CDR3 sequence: CASSLLPGWNTEAFF. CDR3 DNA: TGTGCCAGCAGTTTACTCCCGGGCTGGAACACTGAAGCTTTCTTT.

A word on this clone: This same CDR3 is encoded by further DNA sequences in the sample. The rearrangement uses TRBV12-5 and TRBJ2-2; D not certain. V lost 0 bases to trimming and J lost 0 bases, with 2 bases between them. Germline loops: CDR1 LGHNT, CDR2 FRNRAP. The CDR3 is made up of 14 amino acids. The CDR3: CASGLVPNTGELFF. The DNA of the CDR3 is TGTGCTAGTGGTTTGGTGCCGAACACCGGGGAGCTGTTTTTT.

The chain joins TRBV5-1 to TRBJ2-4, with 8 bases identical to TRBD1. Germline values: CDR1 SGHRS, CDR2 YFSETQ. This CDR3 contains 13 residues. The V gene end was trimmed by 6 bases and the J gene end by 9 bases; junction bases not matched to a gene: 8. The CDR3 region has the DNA TGCGCCAGCAAAATCCAGGGGGCGGGCATTCAGTACTTC. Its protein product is CASKIQGAGIQYF.

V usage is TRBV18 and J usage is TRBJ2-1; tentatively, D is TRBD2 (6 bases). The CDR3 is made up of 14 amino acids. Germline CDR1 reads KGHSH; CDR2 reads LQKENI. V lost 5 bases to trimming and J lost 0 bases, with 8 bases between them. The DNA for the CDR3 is TGTGCCAGCTCAGGGGGGAGCTCCTACAATGAGCAGTTCTTC. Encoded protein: CASSGGSSYNEQFF.

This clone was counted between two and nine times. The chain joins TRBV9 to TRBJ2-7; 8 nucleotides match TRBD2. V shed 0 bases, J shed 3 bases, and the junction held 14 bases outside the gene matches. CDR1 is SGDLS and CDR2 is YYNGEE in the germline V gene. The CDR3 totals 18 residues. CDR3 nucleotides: TGTGCCAGCAGCGTAGGCTCGGGGGGAGCGGGAGAGGTCTACGAGCAGTACTTC. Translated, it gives CASSVGSGGAGEVYEQYF.

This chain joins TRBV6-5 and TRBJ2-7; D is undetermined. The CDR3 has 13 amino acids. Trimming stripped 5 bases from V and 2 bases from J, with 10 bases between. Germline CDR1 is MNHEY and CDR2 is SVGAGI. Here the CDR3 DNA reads TGTGCCAGCAGTAATAGGGCAGCCTACGAGCAGTACTTC. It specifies CASSNRAAYEQYF.

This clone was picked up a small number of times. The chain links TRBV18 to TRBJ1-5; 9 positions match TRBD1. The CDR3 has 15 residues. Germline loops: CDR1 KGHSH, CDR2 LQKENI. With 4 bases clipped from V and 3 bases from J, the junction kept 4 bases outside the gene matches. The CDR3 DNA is TGTGCCAGCTCACTGGACAGGGGCTTCAATCAGCCCCAGCATTTT. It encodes CASSLDRGFNQPQHF.

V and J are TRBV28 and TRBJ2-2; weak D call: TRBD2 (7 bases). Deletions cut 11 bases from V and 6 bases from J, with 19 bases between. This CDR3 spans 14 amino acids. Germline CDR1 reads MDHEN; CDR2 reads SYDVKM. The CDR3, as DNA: TGTGCCGGCGGGGGCAGTTTGGTGGCCGGGGAGCTGTTTTTT. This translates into CAGGGSLVAGELFF.

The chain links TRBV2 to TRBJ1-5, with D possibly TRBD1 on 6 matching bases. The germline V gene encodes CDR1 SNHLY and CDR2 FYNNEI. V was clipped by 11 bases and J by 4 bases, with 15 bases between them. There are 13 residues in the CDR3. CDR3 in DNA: TGTGCCTCAGGGGCAATAGAGAATCAGCCCCAGCATTTT. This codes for CASGAIENQPQHF.

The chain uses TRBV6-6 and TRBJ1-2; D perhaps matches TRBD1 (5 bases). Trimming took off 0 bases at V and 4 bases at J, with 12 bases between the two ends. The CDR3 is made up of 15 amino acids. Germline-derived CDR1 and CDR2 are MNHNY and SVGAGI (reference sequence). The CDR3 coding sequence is TGTGCCAGCAGTTACTCGTCGGGGCAGGGCTATGGCTACACCTTC. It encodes CASSYSSGQGYGYTF.

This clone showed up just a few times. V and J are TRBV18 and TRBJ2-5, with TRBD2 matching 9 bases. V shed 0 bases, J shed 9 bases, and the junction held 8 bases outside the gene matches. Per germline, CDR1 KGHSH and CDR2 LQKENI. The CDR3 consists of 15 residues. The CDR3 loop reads CASSPPASGTSPQYF. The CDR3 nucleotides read TGTGCCAGCTCACCACCGGCTAGCGGGACGTCCCCCCAGTACTTC.

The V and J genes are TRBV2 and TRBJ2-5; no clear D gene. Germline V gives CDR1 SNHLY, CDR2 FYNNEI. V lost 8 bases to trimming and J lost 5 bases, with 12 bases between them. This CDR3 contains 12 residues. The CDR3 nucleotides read TGTGCCAGCGATAGAGTCGCGGAGACCCAGTACTTC. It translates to CASDRVAETQYF.

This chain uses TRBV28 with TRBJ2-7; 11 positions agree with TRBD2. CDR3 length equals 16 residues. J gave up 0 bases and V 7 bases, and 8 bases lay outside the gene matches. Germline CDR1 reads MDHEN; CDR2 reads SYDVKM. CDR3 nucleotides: TGTGCCAGCAAGGGACTAGCGGCCACGAGCTCCTACGAGCAGTACTTC. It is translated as CASKGLAATSSYEQYF.

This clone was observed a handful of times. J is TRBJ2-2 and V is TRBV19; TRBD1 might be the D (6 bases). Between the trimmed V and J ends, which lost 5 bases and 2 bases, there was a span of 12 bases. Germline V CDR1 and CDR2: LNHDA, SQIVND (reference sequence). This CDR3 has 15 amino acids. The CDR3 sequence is CASSSTGINTGELFF. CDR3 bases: TGTGCCAGTAGTTCCACAGGGATTAACACCGGGGAGCTGTTTTTT.

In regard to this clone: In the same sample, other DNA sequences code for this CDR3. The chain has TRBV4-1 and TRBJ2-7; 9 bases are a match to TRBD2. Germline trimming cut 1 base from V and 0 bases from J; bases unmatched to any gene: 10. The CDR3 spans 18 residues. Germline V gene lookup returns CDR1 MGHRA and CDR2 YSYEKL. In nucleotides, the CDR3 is TGCGCCAGCAGCCAAGGCCCGGGACTAGCAGTTTACTCCTACGAGCAGTACTTC. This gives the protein CASSQGPGLAVYSYEQYF.

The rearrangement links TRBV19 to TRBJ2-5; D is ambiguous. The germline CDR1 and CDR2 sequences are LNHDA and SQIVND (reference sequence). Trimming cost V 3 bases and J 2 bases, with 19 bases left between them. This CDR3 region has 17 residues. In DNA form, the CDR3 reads TGTGCCAGTAGTATGAGTATTGGGCTCCGTTCACAAGAGACCCAGTACTTC. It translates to CASSMSIGLRSQETQYF. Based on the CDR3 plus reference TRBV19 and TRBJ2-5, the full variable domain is DGGITQSPKYLFRKEGQNVTLSCEQNLNHDAMYWYRQDPGQGLRLIYYSQIVNDFQKGDIAEGYSVSREKKESFPLTVTSAQKNPTAFYLCASSMSIGLRSQETQYFGPGTRLLVL.